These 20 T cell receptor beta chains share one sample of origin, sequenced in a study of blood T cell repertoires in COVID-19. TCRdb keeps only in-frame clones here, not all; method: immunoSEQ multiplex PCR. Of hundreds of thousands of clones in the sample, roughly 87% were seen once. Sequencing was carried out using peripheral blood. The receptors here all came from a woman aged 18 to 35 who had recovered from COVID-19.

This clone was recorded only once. The CDR3 coding sequence is TGCGCCAGCAGCCAAGTTAGCGGGAGCTCCTACGAGCAGTACTTC. Translating gives CASSQVSGSSYEQYF. The chain joins TRBV4-1 to TRBJ2-7, with TRBD2 matching 9 bases. The CDR3 runs 15 residues. V lost 1 base to trimming and J lost 0 bases; unmatched junction nucleotides: 1. CDR1 is MGHRA and CDR2 is YSYEKL in the germline V gene.

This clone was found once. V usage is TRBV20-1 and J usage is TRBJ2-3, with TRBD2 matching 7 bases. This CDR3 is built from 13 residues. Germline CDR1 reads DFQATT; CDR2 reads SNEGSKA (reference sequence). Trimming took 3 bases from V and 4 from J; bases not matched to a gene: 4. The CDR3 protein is CSASWGGADTQYF. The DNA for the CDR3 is TGCAGTGCTAGTTGGGGGGGTGCAGATACGCAGTATTTT.

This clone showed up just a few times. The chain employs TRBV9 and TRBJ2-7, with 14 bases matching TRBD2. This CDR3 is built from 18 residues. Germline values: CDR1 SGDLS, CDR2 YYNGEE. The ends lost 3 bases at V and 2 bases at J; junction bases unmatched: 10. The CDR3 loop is CASSGGTSGSRSPYEQYF. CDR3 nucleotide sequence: TGTGCCAGCAGCGGAGGGACTAGCGGGAGCCGATCCCCCTACGAGCAGTACTTC.

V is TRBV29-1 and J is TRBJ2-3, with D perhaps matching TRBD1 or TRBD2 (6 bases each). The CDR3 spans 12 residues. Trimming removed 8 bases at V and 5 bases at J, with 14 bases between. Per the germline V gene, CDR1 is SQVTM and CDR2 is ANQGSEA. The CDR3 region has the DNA TGCAGCCTTGGGGGGCAGGGAGATACGCAGTATTTT. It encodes CSLGGQGDTQYF.

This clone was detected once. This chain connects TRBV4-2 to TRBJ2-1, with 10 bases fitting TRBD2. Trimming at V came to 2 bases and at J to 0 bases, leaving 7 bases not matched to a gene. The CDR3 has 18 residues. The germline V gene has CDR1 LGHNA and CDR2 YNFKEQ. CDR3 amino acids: CASSQRGLADGSYNEQFF. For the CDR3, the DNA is TGTGCCAGCAGCCAAAGAGGACTAGCGGATGGCTCCTACAATGAGCAGTTCTTC.

CDR3 in DNA: TGTGCCAGCAGCTTAAAAGCGGCCCTGGTATACCACACAGATACGCAGTATTTT. Its protein is CASSLKAALVYHTDTQYF. This rearrangement joins TRBV7-6 to TRBJ2-3; tentatively, D is TRBD2 (5 bases). Germline CDR1 and CDR2: SGHVS and FNYEAQ. This CDR3 comprises 18 residues. V lost 2 bases, J lost 2 bases, and 20 bases lay in between.

The CDR3 here is CASSPPAGRSYNEQFF. The CDR3 DNA is TGTGCCAGTAGTCCTCCAGCAGGGAGGTCCTACAATGAGCAGTTCTTC. The rearrangement uses TRBV19 and TRBJ2-1; D perhaps matches TRBD2 (6 bases). V was shortened by 5 bases and J by 1 base, with 15 bases between the two germline ends. CDR1 and CDR2 (germline): LNHDA, SQIVND (reference sequence). There are 16 residues in the CDR3.

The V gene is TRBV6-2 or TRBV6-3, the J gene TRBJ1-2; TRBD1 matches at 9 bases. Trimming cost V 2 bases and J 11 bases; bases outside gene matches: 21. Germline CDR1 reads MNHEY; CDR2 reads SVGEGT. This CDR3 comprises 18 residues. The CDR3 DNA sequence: TGTGCCAGCAGTTACGATTCGCGGACAGGGGCCTATAAGGCGGAGTACACCTTC. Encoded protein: CASSYDSRTGAYKAEYTF.

The CDR3 reads CASSSTPGESGYTF. DNA of the CDR3: TGTGCCAGCAGCTCGACTCCGGGGGAGTCTGGCTACACCTTC. The chain has TRBV7-9 and TRBJ1-2; D may be TRBD1 (5 bases). This CDR3 is built from 14 residues. Germline V gives CDR1 SEHNR, CDR2 FQNEAQ (reference sequence). V was trimmed by 4 bases and J by 7 bases, leaving 16 bases between them.

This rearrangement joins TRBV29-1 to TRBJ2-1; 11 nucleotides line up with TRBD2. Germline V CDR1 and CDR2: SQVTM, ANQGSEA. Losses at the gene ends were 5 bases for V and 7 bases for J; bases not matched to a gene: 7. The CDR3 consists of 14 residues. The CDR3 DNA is TGCAGCGTTCGTAGCGGGAGGGGCCAGAATGAGCAGTTCTTC. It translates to CSVRSGRGQNEQFF.

The CDR3, as DNA: TGTGCCAGCAGTTTATCCCCGGTGAACACTGAAGCTTTCTTT. This gives the protein CASSLSPVNTEAFF. The gene calls are TRBV27 and TRBJ1-1; D uncertain. This CDR3 contains 14 residues. The germline CDR1 and CDR2 sequences are MNHEY and SMNVEV (reference sequence). Deletions cut 0 bases from V and 0 bases from J, with 5 bases between.

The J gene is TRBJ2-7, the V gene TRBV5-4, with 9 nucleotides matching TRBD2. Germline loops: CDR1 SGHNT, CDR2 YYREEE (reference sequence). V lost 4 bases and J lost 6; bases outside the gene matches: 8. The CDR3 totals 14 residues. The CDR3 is CASSKPGLAFEQYF. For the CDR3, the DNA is TGTGCCAGCAGCAAACCGGGACTAGCCTTCGAGCAGTACTTC.

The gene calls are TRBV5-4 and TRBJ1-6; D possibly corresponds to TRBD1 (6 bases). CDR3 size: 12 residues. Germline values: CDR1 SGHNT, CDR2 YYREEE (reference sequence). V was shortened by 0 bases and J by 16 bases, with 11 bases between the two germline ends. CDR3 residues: CASSLEDSRLHF. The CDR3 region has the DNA TGTGCCAGCAGCTTGGAGGACAGTCGTCTCCACTTT.

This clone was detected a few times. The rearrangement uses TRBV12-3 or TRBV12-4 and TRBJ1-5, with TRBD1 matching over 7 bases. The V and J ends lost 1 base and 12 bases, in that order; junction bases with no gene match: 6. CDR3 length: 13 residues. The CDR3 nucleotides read TGTGCCAGCAGTTTAGTATCGACAGGGCTCCAGCATTTT. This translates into CASSLVSTGLQHF.

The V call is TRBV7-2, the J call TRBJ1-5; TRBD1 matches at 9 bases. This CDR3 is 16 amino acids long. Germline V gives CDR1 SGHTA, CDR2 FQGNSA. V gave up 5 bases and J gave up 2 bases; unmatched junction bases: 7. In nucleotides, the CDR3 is TGTGCCAGCAGCCCCCGACAGGGGGGGGGCAATCAGCCCCAGCATTTT. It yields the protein CASSPRQGGGNQPQHF.

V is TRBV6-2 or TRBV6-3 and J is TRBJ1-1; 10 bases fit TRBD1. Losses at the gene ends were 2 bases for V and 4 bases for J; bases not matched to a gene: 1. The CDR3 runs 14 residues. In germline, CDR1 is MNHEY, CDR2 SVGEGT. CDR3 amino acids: CASSYGQGVTEAFF. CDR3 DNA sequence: TGTGCCAGCAGTTACGGACAGGGGGTCACTGAAGCTTTCTTT.

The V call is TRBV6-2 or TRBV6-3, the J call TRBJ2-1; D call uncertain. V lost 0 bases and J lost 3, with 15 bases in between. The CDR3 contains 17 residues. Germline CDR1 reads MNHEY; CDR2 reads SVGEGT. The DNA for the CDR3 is TGTGCCAGCAGTTACTCTGAGGCGATTAGCCTCTACAATGAGCAGTTCTTC. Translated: CASSYSEAISLYNEQFF.

The CDR3 sequence is CASSHMKGSEQFF. CDR3 nucleotides: TGTGCCAGCTCACACATGAAAGGGAGTGAGCAGTTCTTC. The chain is built from TRBV18 and TRBJ2-1; TRBD2 might be the D (5 bases). Germline CDR1 reads KGHSH; CDR2 reads LQKENI. The CDR3 loop spans 13 amino acids. Trimming cost V 4 bases and J 9 bases, with 13 bases left between them. Full variable domain (remainder filled in from reference TRBV18 and TRBJ2-1): NAGVMQNPRHLVRRRGQEARLRCSPMKGHSHVYWYRQLPEEGLKFMVYLQKENIIDESGMPKERFSAEFPKEGPSILRIQQVVRGDSAAYFCASSHMKGSEQFFGPGTRLTVL.

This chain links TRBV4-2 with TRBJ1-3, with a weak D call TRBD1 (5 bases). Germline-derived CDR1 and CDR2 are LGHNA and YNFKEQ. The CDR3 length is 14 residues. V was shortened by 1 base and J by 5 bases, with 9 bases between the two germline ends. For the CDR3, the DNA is TGTGCCAGCAGCCAAGGCCAGGGCCGAAACACCATATATTTT. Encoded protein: CASSQGQGRNTIYF.

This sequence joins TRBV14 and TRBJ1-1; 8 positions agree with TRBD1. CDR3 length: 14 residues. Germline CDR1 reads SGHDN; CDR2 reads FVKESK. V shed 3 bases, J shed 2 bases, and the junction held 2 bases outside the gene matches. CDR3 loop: CASSHGQGNTEAFF. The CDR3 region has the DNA TGTGCCAGCAGCCATGGACAGGGAAACACTGAAGCTTTCTTT.